A single sample gave rise to the 8 T cell receptor beta chains below, sequenced in a study of cytomegalovirus exposure and HLA in healthy donors. Amplification used 60 Vbeta primers and 13 Jbeta primers. Repertoires were generated with immunoSEQ multiplex PCR, while TCRdb's copy carries only in-frame clones and drops some. The sample yields around 150,000 clones, about 85% seen once. Source material: PBMCs. The receptors shown here come from a male donor in good health and CMV-seropositive.

The chain combines TRBV20-1 with TRBJ2-5, with no clear D. From germline, CDR1 is DFQATT and CDR2 SNEGSKA (reference sequence). With 5 bases removed from V and 5 bases from J, the gap between germline ends came to 6 bases. CDR3 length: 10 residues. The CDR3 DNA follows: TGCAGTGCTTCGCAGGAGACCCAGTACTTC. Translation: CSASQETQYF.

A word on this clone: The sample has other DNA sequences that encode this CDR3 too. The chain is built from TRBV27 and TRBJ2-7, with D possibly being TRBD2 (6 bases). Deletions cut 6 bases from V and 6 bases from J, with 15 bases between. The CDR3 loop spans 13 amino acids. Germline lookup yields CDR1 MNHEY and CDR2 SMNVEV (reference sequence). CDR3 in amino acids: CASSYGARGEQYF. The CDR3 coding sequence is TGTGCCAGCAGCTATGGGGCGCGGGGCGAGCAGTACTTC.

The J gene is TRBJ1-5, the V gene TRBV7-8; unclear D gene. V dropped 5 bases and J dropped 4 bases, with 15 bases sitting between them. Germline V gives CDR1 SGHVS, CDR2 FQNEAQ. This CDR3 has 15 amino acids. The CDR3 DNA reads as TGTGCCAGCAGCGTTGACGGAGCGTTTAATCAGCCCCAGCATTTT. It encodes CASSVDGAFNQPQHF.

The chain has TRBV9 and TRBJ2-1, with 9 bases fitting TRBD2. The germline V gene encodes CDR1 SGDLS and CDR2 YYNGEE. The CDR3 covers 17 residues. Losses at the gene ends were 0 bases for V and 7 bases for J; bases not matched to a gene: 11. This CDR3 is CASSVAGTSILGNEQFF. The CDR3 region has the DNA TGTGCCAGCAGCGTAGCCGGGACTAGCATCCTGGGAAATGAGCAGTTCTTC. The whole variable domain, filled in from reference TRBV9 and TRBJ2-1, reads DSGVTQTPKHLITATGQRVTLRCSPRSGDLSVYWYQQSLDQGLQFLIQYYNGEERAKGNILERFSAQQFPDLHSELNLSSLELGDSALYFCASSVAGTSILGNEQFFGPGTRLTVL.

The chain links TRBV7-2 to TRBJ2-1, with a tentative D call TRBD2 (6 bases). The V end lost 5 bases, the J end lost 6 bases, and 17 bases lay between the germline ends. This CDR3 comprises 15 residues. The germline V gene has CDR1 SGHTA and CDR2 FQGNSA. CDR3 protein: CASSPIGQGGNEQFF. The CDR3, as DNA: TGTGCCAGCAGCCCAATAGGGCAGGGAGGCAATGAGCAGTTCTTC.

The chain uses TRBV5-4 and TRBJ2-1, with D perhaps TRBD2 (6 bases). The CDR3 is made up of 16 amino acids. CDR1 SGHNT and CDR2 YYREEE come from the germline V gene (reference sequence). The V and J ends lost 1 base and 3 bases respectively, with 14 bases between them. The DNA for the CDR3 is TGTGCCAGCAGCTTGATGACTAGTAAGTACTACAATGAGCAGTTCTTC. It specifies CASSLMTSKYYNEQFF. The entire variable domain, with the rest obtained from reference TRBV5-4 and TRBJ2-1, is as follows: ETGVTQSPTHLIKTRGQQVTLRCSSQSGHNTVSWYQQALGQGPQFIFQYYREEENGRGNFPPRFSGLQFPNYSSELNVNALELDDSALYLCASSLMTSKYYNEQFFGPGTRLTVL.

The chain combines TRBV4-1 with TRBJ1-6; D gene ambiguous. The CDR3 is made up of 12 amino acids. V was cut by 4 bases and J by 6 bases, with 4 bases left in between. Germline loops: CDR1 MGHRA, CDR2 YSYEKL. CDR3 coding DNA: TGCGCCAGCAGCCGGAGTAATTCACCCCTCCACTTT. This encodes CASSRSNSPLHF.

This clone showed up just a few times. The chain recombines TRBV4-1 with TRBJ1-2, with D unclear. V lost 1 base and J lost 4, with 19 bases in between. Per the germline V gene, CDR1 is MGHRA and CDR2 is YSYEKL. The CDR3 contains 17 residues. CDR3 in DNA: TGCGCCAGCAGCCAAGTTTTGCGGACTCCTTCTGGCTATGGCTACACCTTC. It yields the protein CASSQVLRTPSGYGYTF.